This passage covers 25 T cell receptor beta chains from one sample sequenced in a study of cytomegalovirus exposure and HLA in healthy donors (dated by TCRdb to about 2017). The library relied on the immunoSEQ multiplex PCR assay. A mixture of 60 forward primers for TCR Vbeta segments and 13 reverse primers for TCR Jbeta segments was used in the multiplex PCR. TCRdb re-hosts the immuneACCESS table, in-frame sequences only. Its copies lack some clones; in the studies checked, an unresolved V gene accounts for under half of them, and the cause for the rest is not known. This sample's records show over 100,000 clones. The ten largest make up about 1.5% of the sample. Material: PBMCs. These receptor sequences come from a middle-aged woman in good health and CMV-seropositive.

The gene calls are TRBV7-9 and TRBJ1-4, with D perhaps TRBD1 (6 bases). CDR1 and CDR2 (germline): SEHNR, FQNEAQ (reference sequence). The germline V and J ends were trimmed by 1 base and 8 bases, with 17 bases remaining between them. This CDR3 comprises 16 residues. The CDR3 here is CASSLGGRGGQEKLFF. DNA of the CDR3: TGTGCCAGCAGCTTAGGAGGCAGGGGCGGACAGGAAAAACTGTTTTTT. Based on the CDR3 plus reference TRBV7-9 and TRBJ1-4, the full variable domain is DTGVSQNPRHKITKRGQNVTFRCDPISEHNRLYWYRQTLGQGPEFLTYFQNEAQLEKSRLLSDRFSAERPKGSFSTLEIQRTEQGDSAMYLCASSLGGRGGQEKLFFGSGTQLSVL.

The chain uses TRBV9 and TRBJ1-1; possible D gene TRBD1, 5 bases. The V and J ends lost 4 bases and 4 bases respectively, with 14 bases between them. This CDR3 spans 14 amino acids. Germline values: CDR1 SGDLS, CDR2 YYNGEE. The CDR3 spells CASSPQGVGTEAFF. DNA of the CDR3: TGTGCCAGCAGCCCGCAGGGTGTGGGCACTGAAGCTTTCTTT.

The chain recombines TRBV7-9 with TRBJ2-2; 13 bases fit TRBD2. CDR3 length: 15 residues. CDR1 is SEHNR, CDR2 FQNEAQ, per germline (reference sequence). With V trimmed by 5 bases and J by 7 bases, 4 bases remained unmatched. The CDR3 DNA reads as TGTGCCAGCAGCCGGGGACTAGCGGGACACGGGGAGCTGTTTTTT. This encodes CASSRGLAGHGELFF. Variable domain in full (rest from reference TRBV7-9 and TRBJ2-2): DTGVSQNPRHKITKRGQNVTFRCDPISEHNRLYWYRQTLGQGPEFLTYFQNEAQLEKSRLLSDRFSAERPKGSFSTLEIQRTEQGDSAMYLCASSRGLAGHGELFFGEGSRLTVL.

Frequency places this clone as medium-sized (0.01 to 0.1%). The gene calls are TRBV6-1 and TRBJ2-7; D call uncertain. The CDR3 is made up of 13 amino acids. The V and J ends lost 1 base and 4 bases respectively, with 8 bases between them. Germline V gene lookup returns CDR1 MNHNS and CDR2 SASEGT. In DNA form, the CDR3 reads TGTGCCAGCAGTGAAGTTACAGCTTACGAGCAGTACTTC. Translated: CASSEVTAYEQYF.

The chain employs TRBV27 and TRBJ2-1; 13 nucleotides line up with TRBD2. With 7 bases clipped from V and 1 base from J, the junction kept 4 bases outside the gene matches. The CDR3 sequence is 16 residues long. Germline loops: CDR1 MNHEY, CDR2 SMNVEV (reference sequence). The CDR3 sequence: CASTGLAGVSYNEQFF. CDR3 sequence (DNA): TGTGCCAGCACCGGACTAGCGGGAGTGTCCTACAATGAGCAGTTCTTC.

V is TRBV5-1 and J is TRBJ2-7, with D possibly TRBD1 on 5 matching bases. V was pared by 0 bases and J by 2 bases, with 12 bases between. Per germline, CDR1 SGHRS and CDR2 YFSETQ. The length of the CDR3 is 15 residues. The chain's CDR3 is CASSLARALTYEQYF. As DNA, the CDR3 is TGCGCCAGCAGCTTGGCCAGGGCATTGACCTACGAGCAGTACTTC.

The chain is built from TRBV5-6 and TRBJ2-2, with D perhaps matching TRBD1 (6 bases). This CDR3 region has 18 residues. Deletions cut 4 bases from V and 6 bases from J, with 25 bases between. The germline V gene encodes CDR1 SGHDT and CDR2 YYEEEE. CDR3 coding DNA: TGTGCCAGCAGCAGACCCGGGACACTTTCTCTCCGCGCCGGGGAGCTGTTTTTT. As protein: CASSRPGTLSLRAGELFF.

Notes on this clone: Other nucleotide sequences in the sample specify the same CDR3. The V gene is TRBV9, the J gene TRBJ1-2; D may be TRBD1 (5 bases). Germline CDR1 SGDLS, CDR2 YYNGEE. The V gene lost 0 bases and the J gene lost 5 bases, with 8 bases spanning the gap. The CDR3 is 13 amino acids. The CDR3 sequence is CASSVGRGYGYTF. CDR3 bases: TGTGCCAGCAGCGTAGGGAGGGGTTATGGCTACACCTTC.

The genes are TRBV27 and TRBJ2-1; no clear D. The CDR3 is made up of 14 amino acids. Germline lookup yields CDR1 MNHEY and CDR2 SMNVEV (reference sequence). V gave up 2 bases and J gave up 6 bases, with 11 bases separating them. The CDR3 loop is CASSLMSSLNEQFF. Here the CDR3 DNA reads TGTGCCAGCAGTTTAATGTCGAGCCTCAATGAGCAGTTCTTC.

The chain recombines TRBV7-9 with TRBJ1-4; 10 bases fit TRBD1. Trimming took 5 bases from V and 8 from J; bases not matched to a gene: 8. This CDR3 has 15 amino acids. Germline values: CDR1 SEHNR, CDR2 FQNEAQ (reference sequence). The CDR3: CASSGPGQGWEKLFF. The CDR3 nucleotides read TGTGCCAGCAGCGGTCCGGGACAGGGGTGGGAAAAACTGTTTTTT.

J is TRBJ1-5 and V is TRBV9, with TRBD1 matching over 7 bases. Germline V gives CDR1 SGDLS, CDR2 YYNGEE. The CDR3 is 16 residues long. The J segment lost 3 bases and the V segment lost 2 bases, leaving 8 bases of the junction unmatched. The CDR3 protein is CASSVGDRAFNQPQHF. The CDR3 DNA reads as TGTGCCAGCAGCGTGGGAGACAGGGCCTTCAATCAGCCCCAGCATTTT.

Regarding this clone: Additional DNA sequences in this sample encode the identical CDR3. The CDR3 sequence is CASSYSTASGANVLTF. Here the CDR3 DNA reads TGTGCCAGCAGTTACTCGACAGCATCTGGGGCCAACGTCCTGACTTTC. This chain uses TRBV6-6 with TRBJ2-6; D is possibly TRBD1 (5 bases). CDR1 MNHNY and CDR2 SVGAGI come from the germline V gene (reference sequence). V lost 0 bases, J lost 1 base, and 7 bases lay in between. The CDR3 loop spans 16 amino acids.

V usage is TRBV4-1 and J usage is TRBJ1-4; no reliable D call. Germline CDR1 reads MGHRA; CDR2 reads YSYEKL. The CDR3 consists of 15 residues. Trimming removed 0 bases at V and 5 bases at J, with 10 bases between. The CDR3 region has the DNA TGCGCCAGCAGCCAAGACCTACAGACAAATGAAAAACTGTTTTTT. Translating gives CASSQDLQTNEKLFF.

V is TRBV2 and J is TRBJ1-2; 11 bases agree with TRBD1. Germline assignment: CDR1 SNHLY and CDR2 FYNNEI. V shed 6 bases and J 2 bases; nucleotides not matched to a gene: 5. The CDR3 runs to 15 residues. The CDR3: CASSPGQGANYGYTF. The CDR3 bases are TGTGCCAGCAGCCCTGGACAGGGGGCCAACTATGGCTACACCTTC.

This chain connects TRBV19 to TRBJ1-1, with D unclear. The CDR3 spans 11 residues. Per the germline V gene, CDR1 is LNHDA and CDR2 is SQIVND (reference sequence). V lost 5 bases, J lost 6 bases, and 7 bases lay in between. CDR3 bases: TGTGCCAGTAGTTTTACTGCTGAAGCTTTCTTT. It yields the protein CASSFTAEAFF.

The genes are TRBV28 and TRBJ1-4, with a possible D match to TRBD1 (5 bases). The CDR3 loop spans 13 amino acids. The V gene's germline CDR1 is MDHEN and CDR2 SYDVKM. Trimming cost V 7 bases and J 8 bases, with 14 bases left between them. The CDR3 DNA reads TGTGCCAGCATCACCGGGACTGGGGAAAAACTGTTTTTT. It specifies CASITGTGEKLFF.

The gene calls are TRBV28 and TRBJ2-4, with 7 bases that match TRBD1. The CDR3 contains 12 residues. V lost 5 bases and J lost 8; bases outside the gene matches: 3. The germline V gene encodes CDR1 MDHEN and CDR2 SYDVKM. This CDR3 reads CASSVGGDIQYF. The CDR3 bases are TGTGCCAGCAGTGTAGGGGGCGACATTCAGTACTTC. Full variable domain (rest looked up from reference TRBV28 and TRBJ2-4): DVKVTQSSRYLVKRTGEKVFLECVQDMDHENMFWYRQDPGLGLRLIYFSYDVKMKEKGDIPEGYSVSREKKERFSLILESASTNQTSMYLCASSVGGDIQYFGAGTRLSVL.

The V call is TRBV11-2, the J call TRBJ1-2, with a possible D match to TRBD1 (6 bases). This CDR3 is built from 12 residues. The V end lost 3 bases, the J end lost 8 bases, and 10 bases lay between the germline ends. The germline V gene has CDR1 SGHAT and CDR2 FQNNGV. CDR3: CASSLGRGGYTF. In nucleotides, the CDR3 is TGTGCCAGCAGCTTGGGCAGGGGAGGCTACACCTTC.

The CDR3 is CASSRDSRGYEQYF. The CDR3 DNA follows: TGTGCCAGCAGCCGGGACTCCCGGGGGTACGAGCAGTACTTC. The gene calls are TRBV7-8 and TRBJ2-7, with TRBD2 as a possible D gene (6 bases). V was shortened by 5 bases and J by 4 bases, with 15 bases between the two germline ends. From germline, CDR1 is SGHVS and CDR2 FQNEAQ. CDR3 length: 14 amino acids.

J is TRBJ2-7 and V is TRBV30; possibly TRBD2 for D (6 bases). This CDR3 is 14 amino acids long. Germline CDR1 is GTSNPN and CDR2 is SVGIG (reference sequence). V was cut by 0 bases and J by 6 bases, with 15 bases left in between. This CDR3 is CAWSVQEGVGEQYF. The CDR3 DNA reads TGTGCCTGGAGTGTACAGGAGGGAGTTGGCGAGCAGTACTTC.

The chain combines TRBV29-1 with TRBJ2-3; 7 bases align to TRBD2. The J segment lost 4 bases and the V segment lost 4 bases, leaving 8 bases of the junction unmatched. There are 14 residues in the CDR3. Germline V lookup: CDR1 SQVTM, CDR2 ANQGSEA. The CDR3 DNA reads as TGCAGCGTTGGGAAGCCCGGGAGGCCAGATACGCAGTATTTT. The encoded protein is CSVGKPGRPDTQYF.

The chain joins TRBV5-1 to TRBJ2-1; TRBD2 matches 10 bases. The V and J ends lost 4 bases and 6 bases, in that order; junction bases with no gene match: 7. The CDR3 runs 15 residues. Germline V lookup: CDR1 SGHRS, CDR2 YFSETQ. Here the CDR3 DNA reads TGCGCCAGCAGCGCTAGCGGGAGACCCTTCAATGAGCAGTTCTTC. Translated, it gives CASSASGRPFNEQFF.

This chain uses TRBV10-1 with TRBJ2-1; the D gene is possibly TRBD2 (5 bases). The CDR3 covers 15 residues. The germline CDR1 and CDR2 sequences are WNHNN and SYGVQD (reference sequence). V lost 2 bases, J lost 1 base, and 9 bases lay in between. The CDR3 loop reads CASSENSDSYNEQFF. The CDR3, as DNA: TGCGCCAGCAGTGAGAATAGCGATTCCTACAATGAGCAGTTCTTC.

This chain joins TRBV21-1 and TRBJ1-5; the table names TRBD1, a call not compared with the DNA. TRBV21-1 has pseudogene status. This CDR3 has 14 amino acids. The CDR3 region has the DNA TGTGCCAGCCCGTACAGGGGGGAAGGTCAGCCCCAGCATTTT. Translating gives CASPYRGEGQPQHF.

The chain employs TRBV9 and TRBJ1-5; tentative D call: TRBD1 (6 bases). V lost 0 bases and J 8 bases, leaving 18 bases between the germline ends. The CDR3 sequence is 16 residues long. From germline, CDR1 is SGDLS and CDR2 YYNGEE. The CDR3 region has the DNA TGTGCCAGCAGCGTAGATAGCAGGGGTCCTTGGGAGCCCCAGCATTTT. Translating it yields CASSVDSRGPWEPQHF.